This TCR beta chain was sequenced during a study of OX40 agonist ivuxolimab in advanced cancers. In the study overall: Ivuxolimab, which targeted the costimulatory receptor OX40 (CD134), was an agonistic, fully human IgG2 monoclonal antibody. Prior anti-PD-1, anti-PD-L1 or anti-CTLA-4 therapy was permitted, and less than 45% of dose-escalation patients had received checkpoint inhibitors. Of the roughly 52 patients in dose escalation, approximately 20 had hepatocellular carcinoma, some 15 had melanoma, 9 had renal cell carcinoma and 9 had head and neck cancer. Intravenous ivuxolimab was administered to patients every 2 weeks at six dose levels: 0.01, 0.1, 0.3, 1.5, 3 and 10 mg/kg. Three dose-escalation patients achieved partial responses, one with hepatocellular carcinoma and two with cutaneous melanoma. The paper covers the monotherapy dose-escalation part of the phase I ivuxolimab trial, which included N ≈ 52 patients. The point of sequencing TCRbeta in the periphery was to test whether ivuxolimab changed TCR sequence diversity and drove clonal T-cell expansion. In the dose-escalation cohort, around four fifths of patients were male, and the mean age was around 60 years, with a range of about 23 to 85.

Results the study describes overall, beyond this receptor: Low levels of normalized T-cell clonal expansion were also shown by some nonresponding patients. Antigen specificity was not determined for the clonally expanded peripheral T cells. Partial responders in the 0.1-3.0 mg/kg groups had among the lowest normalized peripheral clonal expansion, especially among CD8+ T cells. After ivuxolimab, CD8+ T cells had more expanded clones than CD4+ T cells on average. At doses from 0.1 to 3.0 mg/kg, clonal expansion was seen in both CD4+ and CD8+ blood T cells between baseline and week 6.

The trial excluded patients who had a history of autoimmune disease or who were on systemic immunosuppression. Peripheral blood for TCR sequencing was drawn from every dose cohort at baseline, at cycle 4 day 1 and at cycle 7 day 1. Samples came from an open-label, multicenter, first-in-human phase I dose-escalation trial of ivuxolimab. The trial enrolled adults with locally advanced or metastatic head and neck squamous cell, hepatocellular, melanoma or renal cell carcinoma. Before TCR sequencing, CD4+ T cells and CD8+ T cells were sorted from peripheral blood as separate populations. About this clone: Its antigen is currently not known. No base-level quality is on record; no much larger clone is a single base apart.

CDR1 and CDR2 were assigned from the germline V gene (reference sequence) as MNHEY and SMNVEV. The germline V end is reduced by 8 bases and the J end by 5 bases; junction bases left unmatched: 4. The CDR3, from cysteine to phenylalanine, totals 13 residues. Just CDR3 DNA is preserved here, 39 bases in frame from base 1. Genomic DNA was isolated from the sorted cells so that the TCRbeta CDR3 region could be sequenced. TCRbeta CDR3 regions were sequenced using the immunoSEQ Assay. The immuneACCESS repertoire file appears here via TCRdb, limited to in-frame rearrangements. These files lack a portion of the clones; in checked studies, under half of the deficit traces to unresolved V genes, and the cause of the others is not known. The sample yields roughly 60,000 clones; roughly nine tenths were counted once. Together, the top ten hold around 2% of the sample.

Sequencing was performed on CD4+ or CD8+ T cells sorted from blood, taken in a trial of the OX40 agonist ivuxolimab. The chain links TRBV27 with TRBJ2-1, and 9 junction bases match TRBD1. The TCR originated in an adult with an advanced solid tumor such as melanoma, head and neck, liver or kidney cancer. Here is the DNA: TGTGCCAGCCAGGGACAGGGAAACAATGAGCAGTTCTTC. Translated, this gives CASQGQGNNEQFF.